One T cell receptor (beta chain) is described in this entry. What it binds is unknown. This entry is derived from a study of cytomegalovirus exposure and HLA in healthy donors. Notes on the study in general: What a later analysis showed was that several of the most significant clusters appeared linked to common viral pathogens. High specificity and sensitivity for cytomegalovirus status were reported for the classifier.

The PCR made use of 60 Vbeta and 13 Jbeta primers. Libraries were prepared by immunoSEQ multiplex PCR; TCRdb keeps only in-frame clonotypes and omits some of them. The sample carries 35,000 to 40,000 clones, over 70% recorded once. V was shortened by 0 bases and J by 1 base, with 3 bases between the two germline ends. Germline V gene data show CDR1 as SGHVS and CDR2 as FQNEAQ. The CDR3 loop spans 13 amino acids. The sample was PBMCs. This chain connects TRBV7-8 to TRBJ1-1; D ambiguous. The sequence came from a man aged 25-45 years in good health and CMV-seronegative. The chain's CDR3 is CASSLAGNTEAFF. Written as DNA, the CDR3 is TGTGCCAGCAGCTTAGCCGGGAACACTGAAGCTTTCTTT.